This section outlines one T cell receptor beta chain sequence together with its context. As yet, its antigen is unknown. TCRdb re-analysed the 5' RACE reads in MiXCR, keeping a single row per CDR3 protein. The sample contains 10,000 to 15,000 distinct CDR3 sequences, roughly 15% of which appear only once. This sample is drawn from a study of T-cell memory formation after mild COVID-19. Notes on the study in general: Memory from before infection featured some responding clones, which suggests cross-reactive memory joined. CD4+ contracting clones were found mainly in CM and EM, and CD8+ ones in EMRA.

V shed 1 base and J shed 8 bases, with 11 bases lying between them. Germline V gene lookup returns CDR1 LNHDA and CDR2 SQIVND (reference sequence). CDR3 length: 13 amino acids. This sequence joins TRBV19 and TRBJ1-2; D may be TRBD1 (6 bases). The material sequenced was PBMCs or a T cell subset sorted from them (not recorded which). The source is a man aged 18 to 30 who had mild COVID-19 (a few samples of this study predate the infection). Cell type and time point are not known. CDR3: CASSIGAGVGYTF. CDR3 sequence (DNA): TGTGCCAGTAGTATAGGGGCAGGGGTCGGCTACACCTTC.